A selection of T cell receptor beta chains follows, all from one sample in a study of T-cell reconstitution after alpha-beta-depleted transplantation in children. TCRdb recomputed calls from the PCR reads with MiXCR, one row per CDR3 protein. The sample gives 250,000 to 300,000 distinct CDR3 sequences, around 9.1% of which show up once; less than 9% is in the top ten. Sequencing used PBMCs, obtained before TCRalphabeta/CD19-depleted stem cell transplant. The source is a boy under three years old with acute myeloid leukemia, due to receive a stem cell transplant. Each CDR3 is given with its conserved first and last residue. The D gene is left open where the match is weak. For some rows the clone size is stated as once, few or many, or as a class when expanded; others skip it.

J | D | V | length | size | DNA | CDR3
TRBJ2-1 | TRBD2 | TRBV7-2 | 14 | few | TGTGCCAGCAGTTACGGACTAGCATCCCATGAGCAGTTCTTC | CASSYGLASHEQFF
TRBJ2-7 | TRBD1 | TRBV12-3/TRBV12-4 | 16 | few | TGTGCCAGCAGGGGAGGCGCGGGACAGGCCTGGGGGGAGCAGTACTTC | CASRGGAGQAWGEQYF
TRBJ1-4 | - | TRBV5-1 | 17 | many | TGCGCCAGCAGTCCATCTAACTATTGGGGCCTCAATGAAAAACTGTTTTTT | CASSPSNYWGLNEKLFF
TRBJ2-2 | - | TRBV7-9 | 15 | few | TGTGCCAGCAGCTTATGGACCCAGAACACCGGGGAGCTGTTTTTT | CASSLWTQNTGELFF
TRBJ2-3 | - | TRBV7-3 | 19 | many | TGTGCCAGCAGCTTAACCCCGAGATCGACAGGCTCTAGCACAGATACGCAGTATTTT | CASSLTPRSTGSSTDTQYF
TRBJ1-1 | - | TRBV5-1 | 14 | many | TGCGCCAGCAGCCCCCAGACAGGGAACACTGAAGCTTTCTTT | CASSPQTGNTEAFF
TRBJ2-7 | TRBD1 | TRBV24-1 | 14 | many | TGTGCCACCAGTGACCTAGTGACAGGGGGGAAGCAGTACTTC | CATSDLVTGGKQYF
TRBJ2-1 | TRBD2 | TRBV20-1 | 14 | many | TGCAGTGCTTCGGGACTAGCGATGTACAATGAGCAGTTCTTC | CSASGLAMYNEQFF
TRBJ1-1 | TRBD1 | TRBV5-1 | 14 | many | TGCGCCAGCAGCATTGACAGGGCGCCTCCTGAAGCTTTCTTT | CASSIDRAPPEAFF
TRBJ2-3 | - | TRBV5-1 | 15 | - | TGCGCCAGCAGCTCAACCGGGACAAAGTCAGATACGCAGTATTTT | CASSSTGTKSDTQYF
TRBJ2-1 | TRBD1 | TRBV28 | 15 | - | TGTGCCAGCGTACTAACAGGGGGCGACTACAATGAGCAGTTCTTC | CASVLTGGDYNEQFF
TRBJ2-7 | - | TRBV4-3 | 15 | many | TGCGCCAGCAGCCAAGATGGGACGGTCTCCTACGAGCAGTACTTC | CASSQDGTVSYEQYF
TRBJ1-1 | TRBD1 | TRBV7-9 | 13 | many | TGTGCCAGCAGCCCCGACAGGGACACTGAAGCTTTCTTT | CASSPDRDTEAFF
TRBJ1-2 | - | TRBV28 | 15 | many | TGTGCCAGCAGCGCCCCAGGGATAAGGGGCTATGGCTACACCTTC | CASSAPGIRGYGYTF
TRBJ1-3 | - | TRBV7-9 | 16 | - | TGTGCCAGCAGCTTAGCGCGGTACGACGATGGAAACACCATATATTTT | CASSLARYDDGNTIYF
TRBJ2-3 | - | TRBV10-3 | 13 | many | TGTGCCATCGGACAGCAAGGGACAGATACGCAGTATTTT | CAIGQQGTDTQYF
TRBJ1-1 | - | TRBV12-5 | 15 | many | TGTGCTAGTGGTTTGATGGGACTCCCTAACACTGAAGCTTTCTTT | CASGLMGLPNTEAFF